A selection of T cell receptor beta chains follows, all from one sample in a study of PD-1 blockade in mismatch repair-deficient tumors. Repertoires were generated with immunoSEQ multiplex PCR, while TCRdb's copy carries only in-frame clones and drops some. The sample comprises some 120,000 clones, about 88% of which are singletons, and roughly 14% rests with the top ten. The sample in question was peripheral blood, obtained 44 weeks after starting pembrolizumab. The receptors were gathered from an adult with mismatch repair-deficient cancer. Both conserved end residues are part of each CDR3. The D gene is left open where the match is weak. Some rows have no size entry. The others give once, few or many, or a class for an expanded clone.

clone size,J gene,D gene,V gene,CDR3 DNA,CDR3 protein
-,TRBJ2-6,-,TRBV6-1,TGTGCCAGCAGTGGAGGGGTCTCTGGGGCCAACGTCCTGACTTTC,CASSGGVSGANVLTF
-,TRBJ2-1,TRBD2,TRBV4-1,TGCGCCAGCAGCCGAGGGCGGGAGCTCTACAATGAGCAGTTCTTC,CASSRGRELYNEQFF
-,TRBJ2-1,-,TRBV19,TGTGCCAGTAGTATCTCTTGGCCTATGGCGGGAACCTACAATGAGCAGTTCTTC,CASSISWPMAGTYNEQFF
-,TRBJ2-6,-,TRBV6-1,TGTGCCAGCAGTGAAAGAGTCTCTGGGGCCAACGTCCTGACTTTC,CASSERVSGANVLTF
few,TRBJ2-7,-,TRBV27,TGTGCCAGCAGCCCTGGGGGCGGCGCCGAGCAGTACTTC,CASSPGGGAEQYF
-,TRBJ2-5,TRBD2,TRBV4-2,TGTGCCAGCAGCCAGGGACTAGCGGGAGGATCGGAAGAGACCCAGTACTTC,CASSQGLAGGSEETQYF
-,TRBJ2-1,TRBD1,TRBV28,TGTGCCAGCAGTCAAACCGGGACAGATATATTCAATGAGCAGTTCTTC,CASSQTGTDIFNEQFF
few,TRBJ2-7,TRBD2,TRBV7-8,TGTGCCAGCAGCGCGGCTAGCGGGACCTACGAGCAGTACTTC,CASSAASGTYEQYF
-,TRBJ2-3,-,TRBV6-5,TGTGCCAGCAGTTACTCCCCCCCTGGGAGCACAGATACGCAGTATTTT,CASSYSPPGSTDTQYF
-,TRBJ2-3,-,TRBV7-9,TGTGCCAGCAGCCGAACCGGGACAACCACAGATACGCAGTATTTT,CASSRTGTTTDTQYF
-,TRBJ2-5,-,TRBV7-9,TGTGCCAGCAGCCAGCGTAGAGGCGGACAAGAGACCCAGTACTTC,CASSQRRGGQETQYF
-,TRBJ2-1,TRBD2,TRBV5-1,TGCGCCAGCAGATCCGGGACTAGCGGGATCAATGAGCAGTTCTTC,CASRSGTSGINEQFF
-,TRBJ2-5,TRBD1,TRBV5-1,TGCGCCAGCAGGGAAGACAGGGGCGGGACCCAGTACTTC,CASREDRGGTQYF
-,TRBJ1-1,-,TRBV9,TGTGCCAGCAGCGAAGGGGGGGGGACTGAAGCTTTCTTT,CASSEGGGTEAFF
-,TRBJ2-7,-,TRBV7-9,TGTGCCAGCAGCTTAGGCCAAGCAACGGGGCAGTACTTC,CASSLGQATGQYF
-,TRBJ1-2,TRBD1,TRBV4-1,TGCGCCAGCAGCCAGACACAGGGACAGGCTAACTATGGCTACACCTTC,CASSQTQGQANYGYTF
-,TRBJ2-7,-,TRBV6-1,TGTGCCACTTCGACTAGAGGCGAGCAGTACTTC,CATSTRGEQYF
-,TRBJ2-7,TRBD2,TRBV7-2,TGTGCCAGCACTAGCGGGAGGGCCTACGAGCAGTACTTC,CASTSGRAYEQYF
-,TRBJ1-2,-,TRBV7-2,TGTGCCAGCAGCCCCCAGGGCCACAATGGCTACACCTTC,CASSPQGHNGYTF
once,TRBJ2-1,-,TRBV28,TGTGCCAGCAGTTCGGCGGTAGGCGGACGAGTCTACAATGAGCAGTTCTTC,CASSSAVGGRVYNEQFF
-,TRBJ1-1,TRBD1,TRBV9,TGTGCCAGCAGCGTAACGGGACAGGGGGGGGTTCCAGCTTTCTTT,CASSVTGQGGVPAFF
-,TRBJ2-3,TRBD2,TRBV10-3,TGTGCCATCAGTGAGGCCCTTAGCGGGGGTCCTAGCACAGATACGCAGTATTTT,CAISEALSGGPSTDTQYF
once,TRBJ2-7,TRBD1,TRBV13,TGTGCCAGCAGCTTAGGACAGGGGGAGTACGAGCAGTACTTC,CASSLGQGEYEQYF
-,TRBJ2-1,TRBD1,TRBV6-5,TGTGCCAGCAGAAAGACAGGGGAGCCCTTCAATGAGCAGTTCTTC,CASRKTGEPFNEQFF
-,TRBJ2-2,TRBD1,TRBV4-1,TGCGCCAGCAGCGCAGAGAACAGGGGTAACACCGGGGAGCTGTTTTTT,CASSAENRGNTGELFF
-,TRBJ2-7,-,TRBV5-1,TGCGCCAGCAGCCCGATTAGCGAGGGTTACGAGCAGTACTTC,CASSPISEGYEQYF
-,TRBJ2-7,-,TRBV28,TGTGCCAGCAGAAAATATCCGGGACCGAAAAGCTACGAGCAGTACTTC,CASRKYPGPKSYEQYF
-,TRBJ2-2,TRBD1,TRBV9,TGTGCCAGCAGCCCCCTGGACAGGGAAGACGGGGAGCTGTTTTTT,CASSPLDREDGELFF
-,TRBJ1-2,TRBD1,TRBV5-6,TGTGCCAGCAGTGACAGGGCTATAGGGTATGGCTACACCTTC,CASSDRAIGYGYTF
-,TRBJ1-2,TRBD1,TRBV5-1,TGCGCCAGCAGCATAGGGACAGGGAGTTATGGCTACACCTTC,CASSIGTGSYGYTF
-,TRBJ1-4,TRBD1,TRBV30,TGTGCCTGGGCAGGGACAGGTCGTAATGAAAAACTGTTTTTT,CAWAGTGRNEKLFF
-,TRBJ1-1,TRBD1,TRBV6-6,TGTGCCAGCAGTCCAGGGGGCGGGGGAACTGAAGCTTTCTTT,CASSPGGGGTEAFF
-,TRBJ2-1,TRBD1,TRBV7-9,TGTGCCAGCAGCCGACGGACAGGGTTCAATGAGCAGTTCTTC,CASSRRTGFNEQFF
few,TRBJ1-5,-,TRBV4-1,TGCGCCAGCAGCCAAGGACAGGTAAATCAGCCCCAGCATTTT,CASSQGQVNQPQHF
-,TRBJ2-3,-,TRBV6-1,TGTGCCAGCAGGCCTTCGGGCACAGATACGCAGTATTTT,CASRPSGTDTQYF
-,TRBJ2-1,TRBD2,TRBV18,TGTGCCAGCTCACCACGGAGCGGGAGTTCACCTGACAATGAGCAGTTCTTC,CASSPRSGSSPDNEQFF
-,TRBJ2-7,TRBD2,TRBV7-9,TGTGCCAGCAGCTTTACTAGCGGGTCGTCCTACGAGCAGTACTTC,CASSFTSGSSYEQYF
-,TRBJ2-3,TRBD2,TRBV9,TGTGCCAGCAGCGTTCTGGCGGGAGCAGATACGCAGTATTTT,CASSVLAGADTQYF
-,TRBJ2-7,TRBD1,TRBV27,TGTGCCAGCAGTACGGACAGGGGGCTTCGCGAGCAGTACTTC,CASSTDRGLREQYF
-,TRBJ2-2,-,TRBV11-2,TGTGCCAGCAGCTTAGGCTTGCGGACAGATCTAACCGGGGAGCTGTTTTTT,CASSLGLRTDLTGELFF
-,TRBJ2-4,-,TRBV11-2,TGTGCCAGCAGCTTACGACAAGGTATAAACATTCAGTACTTC,CASSLRQGINIQYF